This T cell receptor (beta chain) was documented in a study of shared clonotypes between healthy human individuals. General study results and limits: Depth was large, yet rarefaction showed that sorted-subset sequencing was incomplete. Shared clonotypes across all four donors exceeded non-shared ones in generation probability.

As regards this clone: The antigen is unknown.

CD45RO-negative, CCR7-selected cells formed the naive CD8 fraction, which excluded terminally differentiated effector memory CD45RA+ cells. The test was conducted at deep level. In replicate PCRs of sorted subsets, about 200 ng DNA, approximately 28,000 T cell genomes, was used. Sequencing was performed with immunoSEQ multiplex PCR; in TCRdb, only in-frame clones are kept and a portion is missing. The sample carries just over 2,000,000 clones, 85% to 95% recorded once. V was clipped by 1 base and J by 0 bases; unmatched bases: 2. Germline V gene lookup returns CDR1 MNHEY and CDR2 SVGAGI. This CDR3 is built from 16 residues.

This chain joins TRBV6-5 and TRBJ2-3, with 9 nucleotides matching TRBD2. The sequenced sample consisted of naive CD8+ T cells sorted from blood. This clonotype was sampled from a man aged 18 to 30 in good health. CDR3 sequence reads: CASSYFSGGSTDTQYF. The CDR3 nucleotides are TGTGCCAGCAGTTACTTTAGCGGGGGAAGCACAGATACGCAGTATTTT.